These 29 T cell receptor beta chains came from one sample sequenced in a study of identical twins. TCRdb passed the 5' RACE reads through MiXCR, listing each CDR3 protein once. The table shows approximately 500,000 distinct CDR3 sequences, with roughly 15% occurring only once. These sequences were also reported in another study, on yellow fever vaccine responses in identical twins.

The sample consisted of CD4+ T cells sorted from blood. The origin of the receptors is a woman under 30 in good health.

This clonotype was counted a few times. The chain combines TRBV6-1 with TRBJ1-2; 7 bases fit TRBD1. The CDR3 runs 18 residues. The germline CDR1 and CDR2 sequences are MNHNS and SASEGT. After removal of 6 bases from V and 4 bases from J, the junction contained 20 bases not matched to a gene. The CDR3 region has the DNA TGTGCCAGCAGACCCCCACCGGGACAGACACCAGGGGGCTATGGCTACACCTTC. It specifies CASRPPPGQTPGGYGYTF.

As DNA, the CDR3 is TGTGCCAGCAGTTTAACAGGGTGGGTGGGTGAAGCTTTCTTT. It is translated as CASSLTGWVGEAFF. This rearrangement joins TRBV27 to TRBJ1-1; TRBD1 might be the D (6 bases). The V and J ends lost 2 bases and 7 bases respectively, with 14 bases between them. CDR1 MNHEY and CDR2 SMNVEV come from the germline V gene (reference sequence). CDR3 length: 14 amino acids.

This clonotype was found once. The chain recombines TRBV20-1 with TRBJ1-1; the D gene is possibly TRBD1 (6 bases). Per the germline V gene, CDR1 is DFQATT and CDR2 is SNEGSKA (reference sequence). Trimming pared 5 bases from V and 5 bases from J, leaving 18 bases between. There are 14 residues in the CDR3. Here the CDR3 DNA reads TGCAGTGCTCCTTCACGGGGGGGCGGGACTGAAGCTTTCTTT. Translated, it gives CSAPSRGGGTEAFF.

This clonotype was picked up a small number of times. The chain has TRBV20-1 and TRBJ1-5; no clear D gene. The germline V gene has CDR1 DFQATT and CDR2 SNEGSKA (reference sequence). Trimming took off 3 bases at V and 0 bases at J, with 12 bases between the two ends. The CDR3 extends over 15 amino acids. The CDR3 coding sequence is TGCAGTGCTAGGACTCTCACGAGTAGCAATCAGCCCCAGCATTTT. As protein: CSARTLTSSNQPQHF.

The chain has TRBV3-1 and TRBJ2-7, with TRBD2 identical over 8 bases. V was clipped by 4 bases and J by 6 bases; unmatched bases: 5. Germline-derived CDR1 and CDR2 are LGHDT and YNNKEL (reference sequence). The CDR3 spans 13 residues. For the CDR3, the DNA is TGTGCCAGCAGCCTTAGCGGGACTGGCGAGCAGTACTTC. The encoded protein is CASSLSGTGEQYF.

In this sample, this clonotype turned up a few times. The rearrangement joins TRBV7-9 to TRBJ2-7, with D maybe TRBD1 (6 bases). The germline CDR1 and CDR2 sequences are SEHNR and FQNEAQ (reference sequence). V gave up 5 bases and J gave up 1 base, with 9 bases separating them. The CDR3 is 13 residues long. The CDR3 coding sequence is TGTGCCAGCAGCACGACAGGTTCCTACGAGCAGTACGTC. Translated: CASSTTGSYEQYV.

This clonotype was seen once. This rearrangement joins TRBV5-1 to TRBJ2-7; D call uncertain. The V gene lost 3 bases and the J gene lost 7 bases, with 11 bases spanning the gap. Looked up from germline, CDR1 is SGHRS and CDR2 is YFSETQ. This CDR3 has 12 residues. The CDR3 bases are TGCGCCAGCAGCTCCTCGAATCGGGAGCAGTACTTC. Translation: CASSSSNREQYF.

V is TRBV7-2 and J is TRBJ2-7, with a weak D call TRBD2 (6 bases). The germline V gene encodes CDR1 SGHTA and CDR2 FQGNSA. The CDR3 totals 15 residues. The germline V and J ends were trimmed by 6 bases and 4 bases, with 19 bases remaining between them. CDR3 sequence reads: CASRTSGLAAYEQYF. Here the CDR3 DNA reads TGTGCCAGCAGAACGAGCGGGCTAGCTGCGTACGAGCAGTACTTC.

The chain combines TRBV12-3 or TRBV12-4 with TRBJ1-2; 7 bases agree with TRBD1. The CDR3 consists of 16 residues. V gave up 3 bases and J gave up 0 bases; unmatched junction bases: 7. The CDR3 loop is CASSFGTVPANYGYTF. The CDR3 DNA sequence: TGTGCCAGCAGTTTCGGGACAGTACCAGCTAACTATGGCTACACCTTC.

CDR3 loop: CASSLFRGGQINEQFF. CDR3 bases: TGCGCCAGCAGCTTGTTTCGGGGCGGGCAGATTAATGAGCAGTTCTTC. The V call is TRBV5-1, the J call TRBJ2-1; either TRBD1 or TRBD2 may fit D (5 bases each). The CDR3 is 16 amino acids. Germline V gene sequence: CDR1 SGHRS, CDR2 YFSETQ. With 1 base removed from V and 7 bases from J, the gap between germline ends came to 18 bases.

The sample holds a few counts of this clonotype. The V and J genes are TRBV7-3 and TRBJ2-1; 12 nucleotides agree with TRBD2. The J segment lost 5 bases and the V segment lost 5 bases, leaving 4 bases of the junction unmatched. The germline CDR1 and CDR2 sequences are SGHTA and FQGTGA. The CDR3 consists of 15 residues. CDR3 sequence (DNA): TGTGCCAGCAGCCGTCGACTAGCGGGGGACAATGAGCAGTTCTTC. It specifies CASSRRLAGDNEQFF. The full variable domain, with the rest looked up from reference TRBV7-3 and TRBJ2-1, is GAGVSQTPSNKVTEKGKYVELRCDPISGHTALYWYRQSLGQGPEFLIYFQGTGAADDSGLPNDRFFAVRPEGSVSTLKIQRTERGDSAVYLCASSRRLAGDNEQFFGPGTRLTVL.

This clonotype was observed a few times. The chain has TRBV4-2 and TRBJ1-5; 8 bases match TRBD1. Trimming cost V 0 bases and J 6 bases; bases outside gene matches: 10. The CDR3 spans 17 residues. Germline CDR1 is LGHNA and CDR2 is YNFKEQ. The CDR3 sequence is CASSQEADRVAPQPQHF. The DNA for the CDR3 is TGTGCCAGCAGCCAAGAGGCGGACAGGGTTGCGCCTCAGCCCCAGCATTTT.

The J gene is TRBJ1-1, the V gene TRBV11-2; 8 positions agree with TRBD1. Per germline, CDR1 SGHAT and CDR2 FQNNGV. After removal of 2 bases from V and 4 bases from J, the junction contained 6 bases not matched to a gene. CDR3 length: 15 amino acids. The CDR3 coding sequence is TGTGCCAGCAGCTTAATATCCACAGGGGGCACTGAAGCTTTCTTT. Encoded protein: CASSLISTGGTEAFF.

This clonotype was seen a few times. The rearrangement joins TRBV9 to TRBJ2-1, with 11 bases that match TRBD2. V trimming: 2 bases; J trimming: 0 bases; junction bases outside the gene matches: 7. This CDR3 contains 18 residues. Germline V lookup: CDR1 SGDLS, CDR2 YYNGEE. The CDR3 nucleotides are TGTGCCAGCAGCGTGGGGACTAGCGGCCCCAGCTCCTACAATGAGCAGTTCTTC. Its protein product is CASSVGTSGPSSYNEQFF.

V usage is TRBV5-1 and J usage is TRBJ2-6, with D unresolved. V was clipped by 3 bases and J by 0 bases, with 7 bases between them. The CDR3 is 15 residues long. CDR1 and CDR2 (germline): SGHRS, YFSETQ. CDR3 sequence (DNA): TGCGCCAGCAGCTCGCAGAACTCTGGGGCCAACGTCCTGACTTTC. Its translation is CASSSQNSGANVLTF.

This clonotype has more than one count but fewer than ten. The CDR3, as DNA: TGTGCCAGCAGGTCATGGGCAGGGGGAGATACGCAGTATTTT. Its protein product is CASRSWAGGDTQYF. The chain has TRBV12-3 or TRBV12-4 and TRBJ2-3, with 7 bases lining up with TRBD1. The CDR3 totals 14 residues. Losses at the gene ends were 6 bases for V and 5 bases for J; bases not matched to a gene: 8.

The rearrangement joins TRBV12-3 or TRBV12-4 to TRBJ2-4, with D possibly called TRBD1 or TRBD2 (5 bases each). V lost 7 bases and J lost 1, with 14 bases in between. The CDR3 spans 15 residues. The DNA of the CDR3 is TGTGCCAGCACTTTGCAGGGAGCGGCCAAAAACATTCAGTACTTC. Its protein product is CASTLQGAAKNIQYF.

CDR3 sequence: CTTLGMYGYTF. The CDR3 DNA is TGCACCACCCTCGGAATGTATGGCTACACCTTC. The gene calls are TRBV29-1 and TRBJ1-2, with no clear D. The germline gives CDR1 SQVTM, CDR2 ANQGSEA. The CDR3 is 11 amino acids.

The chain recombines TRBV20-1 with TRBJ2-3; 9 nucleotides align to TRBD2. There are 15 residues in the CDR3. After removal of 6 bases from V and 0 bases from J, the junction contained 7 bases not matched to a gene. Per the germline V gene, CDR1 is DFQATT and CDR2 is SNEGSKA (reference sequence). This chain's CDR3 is CSALRTSESTDTQYF. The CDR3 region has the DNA TGCAGTGCCCTCCGGACTAGCGAGAGCACAGATACGCAGTATTTT.

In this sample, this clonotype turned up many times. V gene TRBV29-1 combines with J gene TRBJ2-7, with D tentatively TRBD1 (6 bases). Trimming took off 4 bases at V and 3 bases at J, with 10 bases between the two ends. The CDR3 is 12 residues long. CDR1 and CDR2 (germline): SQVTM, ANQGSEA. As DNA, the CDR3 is TGCAGCGTTGTCAGGGACAACTACGAGCAGTACTTC. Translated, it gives CSVVRDNYEQYF.

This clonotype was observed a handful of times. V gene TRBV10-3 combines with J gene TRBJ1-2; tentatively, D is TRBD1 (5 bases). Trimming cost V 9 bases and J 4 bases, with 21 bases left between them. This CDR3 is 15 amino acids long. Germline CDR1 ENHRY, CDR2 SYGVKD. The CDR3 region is CAMLAPERGGYGYTF. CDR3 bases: TGTGCCATGTTAGCCCCGGAACGGGGGGGCTATGGCTACACCTTC.

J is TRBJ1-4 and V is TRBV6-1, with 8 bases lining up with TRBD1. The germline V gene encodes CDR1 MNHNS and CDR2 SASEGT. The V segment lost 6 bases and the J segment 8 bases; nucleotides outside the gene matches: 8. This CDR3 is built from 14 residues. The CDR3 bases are TGTGCCAGCAGAGTCGGGACAGGCCTAGAAAAACTGTTTTTT. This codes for CASRVGTGLEKLFF.

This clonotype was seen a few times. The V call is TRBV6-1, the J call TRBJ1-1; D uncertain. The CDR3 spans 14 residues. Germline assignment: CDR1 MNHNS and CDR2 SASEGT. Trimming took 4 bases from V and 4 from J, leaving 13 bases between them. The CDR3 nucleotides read TGTGCCAGCAGTGGTGTACTGTGGGGCACTGAAGCTTTCTTT. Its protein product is CASSGVLWGTEAFF.

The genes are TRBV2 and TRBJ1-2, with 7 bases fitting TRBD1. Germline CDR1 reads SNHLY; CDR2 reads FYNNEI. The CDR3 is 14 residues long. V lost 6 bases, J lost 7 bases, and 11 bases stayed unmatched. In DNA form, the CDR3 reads TGTGCCAGCAGACCACAGGGGTCCGGCGGTGGCTACACCTTC. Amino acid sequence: CASRPQGSGGGYTF.

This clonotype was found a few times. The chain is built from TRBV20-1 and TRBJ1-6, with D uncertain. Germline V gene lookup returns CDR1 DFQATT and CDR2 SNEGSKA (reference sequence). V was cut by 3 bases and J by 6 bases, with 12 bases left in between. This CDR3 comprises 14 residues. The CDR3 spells CSARGWTSNSPLHF. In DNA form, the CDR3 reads TGCAGTGCTAGGGGGTGGACCTCTAATTCACCCCTCCACTTT.

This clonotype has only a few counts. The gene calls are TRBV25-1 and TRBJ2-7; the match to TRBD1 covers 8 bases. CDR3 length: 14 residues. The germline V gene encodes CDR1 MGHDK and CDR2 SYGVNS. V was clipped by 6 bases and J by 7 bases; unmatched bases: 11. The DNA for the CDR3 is TGTGCCAGCAGGGAGGCAGGGGGCTATCGGGAGCAGTACTTC. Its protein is CASREAGGYREQYF.

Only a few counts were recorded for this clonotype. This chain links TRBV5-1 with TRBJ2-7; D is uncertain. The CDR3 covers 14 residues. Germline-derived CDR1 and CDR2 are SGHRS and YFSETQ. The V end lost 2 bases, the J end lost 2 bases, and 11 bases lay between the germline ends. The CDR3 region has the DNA TGCGCCAGCAGCTTATCCGGCAGCACCTACGAGCAGTACTTC. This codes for CASSLSGSTYEQYF.

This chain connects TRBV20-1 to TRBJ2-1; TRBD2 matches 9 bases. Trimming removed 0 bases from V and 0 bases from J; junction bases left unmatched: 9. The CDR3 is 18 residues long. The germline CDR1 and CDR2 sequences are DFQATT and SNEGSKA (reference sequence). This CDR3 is CSARDKASGANSYNEQFF. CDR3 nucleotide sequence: TGCAGTGCTAGAGATAAGGCTAGCGGGGCCAACTCCTACAATGAGCAGTTCTTC.

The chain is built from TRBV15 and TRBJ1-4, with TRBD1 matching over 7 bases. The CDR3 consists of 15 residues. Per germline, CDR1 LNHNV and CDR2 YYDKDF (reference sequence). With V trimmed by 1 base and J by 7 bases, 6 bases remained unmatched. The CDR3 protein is CATSRGEGAPEKLFF. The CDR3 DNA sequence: TGTGCCACCAGCAGAGGAGAGGGGGCGCCTGAAAAACTGTTTTTT.